This section outlines one T cell receptor (beta chain) sequence together with its context. J lost 8 bases, V lost 3 bases, and 6 bases had no gene match. Germline loops: CDR1 SQVTM, CDR2 ANQGSEA. The CDR3 loop spans 14 amino acids. These data belong to a study of blood T cell repertoires in COVID-19. Turning to the study itself: Acute and convalescent COVID-19 specimens originated in the United States, Italy and Spain. T cells, B-cell-depleted T cells, or PBMCs provided the cDNA or gDNA that served as material.

Authors' methods: Quantification of nucleated cells was approximated via reference gene primer amplification. Repertoires were generated with immunoSEQ multiplex PCR, while TCRdb's copy carries only in-frame clones and drops some. That table supplies the V and J calls and clone size; D and trimming were determined from the DNA. Of some 150,000 clones listed, roughly nine tenths are singletons. Sequencing was done on a sample of peripheral blood. This receptor was identified in a woman aged 40 to 50 with acute or convalescent COVID-19. V usage is TRBV29-1 and J usage is TRBJ2-1; 11 bases line up with TRBD2. The CDR3 DNA reads as TGCAGCGTTGAGGCTAGCGGGAGGCTCTATGAGCAGTTCTTC. Its protein is CSVEASGRLYEQFF.